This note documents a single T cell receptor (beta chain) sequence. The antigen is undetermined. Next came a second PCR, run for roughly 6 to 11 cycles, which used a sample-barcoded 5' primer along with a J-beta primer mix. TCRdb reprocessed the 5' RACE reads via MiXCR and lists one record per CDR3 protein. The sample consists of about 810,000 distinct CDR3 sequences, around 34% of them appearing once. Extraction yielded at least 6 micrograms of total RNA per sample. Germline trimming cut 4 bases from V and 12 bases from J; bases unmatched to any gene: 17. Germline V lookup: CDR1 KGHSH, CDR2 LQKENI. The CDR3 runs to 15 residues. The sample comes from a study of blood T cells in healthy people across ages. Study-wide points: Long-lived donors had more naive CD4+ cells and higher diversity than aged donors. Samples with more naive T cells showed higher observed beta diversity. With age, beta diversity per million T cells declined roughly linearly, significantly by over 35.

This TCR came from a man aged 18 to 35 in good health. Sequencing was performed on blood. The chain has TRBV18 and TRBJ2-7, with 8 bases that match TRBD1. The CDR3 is CASSQRTGPGETRYF. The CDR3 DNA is TGTGCCAGCTCACAAAGGACAGGGCCTGGGGAGACCCGGTACTTC.